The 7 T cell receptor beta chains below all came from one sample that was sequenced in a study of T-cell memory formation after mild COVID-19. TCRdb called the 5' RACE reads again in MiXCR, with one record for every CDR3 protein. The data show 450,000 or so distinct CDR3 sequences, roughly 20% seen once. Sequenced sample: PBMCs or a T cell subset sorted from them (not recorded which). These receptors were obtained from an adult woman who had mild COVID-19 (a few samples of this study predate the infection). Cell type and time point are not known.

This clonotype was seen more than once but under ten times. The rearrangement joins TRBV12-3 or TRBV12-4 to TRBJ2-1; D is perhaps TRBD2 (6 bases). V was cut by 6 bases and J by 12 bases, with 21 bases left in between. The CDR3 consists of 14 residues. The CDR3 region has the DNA TGTGCCAGCAGCACGGGACTCCCCCTGGGGGTGCAGTTCTTC. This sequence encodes CASSTGLPLGVQFF.

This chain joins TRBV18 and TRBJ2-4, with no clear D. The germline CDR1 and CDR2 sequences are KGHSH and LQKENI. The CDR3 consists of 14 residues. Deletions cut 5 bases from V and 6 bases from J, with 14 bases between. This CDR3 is CASSAGTWPNIQYF. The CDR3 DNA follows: TGTGCCAGCTCAGCCGGCACTTGGCCAAACATTCAGTACTTC.

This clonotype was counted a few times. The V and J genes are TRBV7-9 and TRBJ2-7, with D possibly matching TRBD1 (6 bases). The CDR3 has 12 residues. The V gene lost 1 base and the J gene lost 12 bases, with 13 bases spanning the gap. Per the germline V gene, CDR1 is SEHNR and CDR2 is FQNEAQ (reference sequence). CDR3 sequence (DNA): TGTGCCAGCAGCTTAGATGGGGGCGGACGGTACTTC. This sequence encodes CASSLDGGGRYF. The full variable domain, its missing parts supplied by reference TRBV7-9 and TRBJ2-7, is DTGVSQNPRHKITKRGQNVTFRCDPISEHNRLYWYRQTLGQGPEFLTYFQNEAQLEKSRLLSDRFSAERPKGSFSTLEIQRTEQGDSAMYLCASSLDGGGRYFGPGTRLTVT.

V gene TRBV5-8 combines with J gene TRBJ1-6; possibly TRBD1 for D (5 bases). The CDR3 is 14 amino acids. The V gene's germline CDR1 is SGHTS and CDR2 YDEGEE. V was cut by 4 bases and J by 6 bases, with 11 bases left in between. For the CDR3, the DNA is TGTGCCAGCAGCCCTGGACATACTAATTCACCCCTCCACTTT. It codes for CASSPGHTNSPLHF.

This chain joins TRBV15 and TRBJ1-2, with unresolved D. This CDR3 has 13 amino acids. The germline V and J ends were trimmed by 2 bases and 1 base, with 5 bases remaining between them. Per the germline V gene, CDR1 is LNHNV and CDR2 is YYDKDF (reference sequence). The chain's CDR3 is CATSRSLNYGYTF. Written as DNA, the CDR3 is TGTGCCACCAGCAGATCCCTTAACTATGGCTACACCTTC.

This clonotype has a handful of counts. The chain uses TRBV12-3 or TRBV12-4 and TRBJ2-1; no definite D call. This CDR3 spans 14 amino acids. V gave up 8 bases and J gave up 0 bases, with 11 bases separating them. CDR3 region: CASAPKSSYNEQFF. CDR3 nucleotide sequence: TGTGCCAGCGCCCCGAAGAGCTCCTACAATGAGCAGTTCTTC.

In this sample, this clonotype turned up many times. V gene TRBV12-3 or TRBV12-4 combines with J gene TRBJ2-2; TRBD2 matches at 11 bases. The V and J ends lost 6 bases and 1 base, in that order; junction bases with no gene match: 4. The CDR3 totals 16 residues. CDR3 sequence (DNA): TGTGCCAGCAGCTCCGGACTAGCGGGGAACACCGGGGAGCTGTTTTTT. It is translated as CASSSGLAGNTGELFF.